This TCR beta chain was sequenced during a study of blood T cell repertoires in COVID-19. Study summary: T cells, B-cell-depleted T cells, or PBMCs supplied cDNA or gDNA.

There are 14 residues in the CDR3. Germline V CDR1 and CDR2: SGHRS, YFSETQ. V lost 0 bases to trimming and J lost 4 bases, with 7 bases between them. Authors' methods: Amplifying reference gene primers gave estimates of nucleated cell counts. The data were produced by immunoSEQ multiplex PCR, yet TCRdb's version contains in-frame clones alone and is incomplete. Clone size and V and J calls were adopted from that table, with D and trimming inferred from the DNA. The profile shows 200,000 or so clones, around 82% of them singletons. This chain links TRBV5-1 with TRBJ2-2; D not certain. The material sequenced was peripheral blood. This TCR was sampled from a woman in her 70s with acute or convalescent COVID-19. The DNA of the CDR3 is TGCGCCAGCAGCTTGGCCGTCGGCACCGGGGAGCTGTTTTTT. Translating it yields CASSLAVGTGELFF.